A selection of T cell receptor beta chains follows, all from one sample in a study of tissue T cells after allogeneic stem cell transplantation. Only in-frame clones appear in the TCRdb table, and some are missing; sequencing was by immunoSEQ multiplex PCR. The repertoire holds more than 1,500 clones, with roughly two thirds as singletons. Sample: esophagus tissue, taken at autopsy. The receptors here all came from a woman aged 18 to 55 with breast cancer. CDR3s include the opening cysteine and the closing phenylalanine or tryptophan. A D gene is named only where the DNA matches it firmly. Clone size is given for some rows only: seen once, a few or many times, or a class if the clone is expanded.

TRBV7-6	NA	TRBJ1-4	few	CASSSGGGEKLFF	TGTGCCAGCAGCTCGGGAGGGGGTGAAAAACTGTTTTTT
TRBV6-2/TRBV6-3	NA	TRBJ1-4	NA	CASSFGPGGSATNEKLFF	TGTGCCAGCAGTTTCGGCCCTGGGGGCTCTGCAACTAATGAAAAACTGTTTTTT
TRBV6-4	NA	TRBJ1-2	NA	CASSDSRQGPGGYTF	TGTGCCAGCAGTGACTCGAGGCAGGGGCCAGGTGGCTACACCTTC
TRBV7-2	NA	TRBJ2-5	NA	CASSLAYQETQYF	TGTGCCAGCAGCTTAGCGTACCAAGAGACCCAGTACTTC
TRBV28	TRBD1	TRBJ2-7	few	CASRFSRDRGYEQYF	TGTGCCAGCAGATTTTCCCGGGACAGGGGCTACGAGCAGTACTTC
TRBV7-2	TRBD2	TRBJ2-6	NA	CASTLYGGGSGANVLTF	TGTGCCAGCACCCTATATGGGGGGGGTTCTGGGGCCAACGTCCTGACTTTC
TRBV4-3	TRBD2	TRBJ2-5	NA	CASSQGCGERGGKTQYF	TGCGCCAGCAGCCAAGGGTGCGGGGAGCGGGGGGGAAAGACCCAGTACTTC
TRBV7-2	TRBD1	TRBJ1-6	NA	CASSKPGQGVDSPLHF	TGTGCCAGCAGCAAGCCGGGACAGGGGGTTGATTCACCCCTCCACTTT
TRBV4-1	TRBD1	TRBJ1-1	NA	CASSQSKLRDRAQVERAEAFF	TGCGCCAGCAGCCAATCAAAATTAAGGGACAGGGCCCAAGTCGAAAGGGCCGAAGCTTTCTTT
TRBV3-1/TRBV3-2	NA	TRBJ2-3	NA	CASSFSRPMQDTQYF	TGTGCCAGCAGCTTTTCGCGTCCCATGCAAGATACGCAGTATTTT
TRBV19	NA	TRBJ2-7	NA	CASSIAQNSYEQYF	TGTGCCAGTAGTATAGCGCAGAACTCCTACGAGCAGTACTTC
TRBV7-9	NA	TRBJ2-7	few	CASSFDYYEQYF	TGTGCCAGCAGCTTCGACTACTACGAGCAGTACTTC
TRBV6-5	TRBD2	TRBJ2-5	few	CASSLLTSGQETQYF	TGTGCCAGCAGCCTCCTGACTAGCGGCCAAGAGACCCAGTACTTC
TRBV11-1	TRBD2	TRBJ2-1	NA	CASSLASGGSNNEQFF	TGTGCCAGCAGCTTAGCCTCTGGCGGGAGTAACAATGAGCAGTTCTTC
TRBV11-3	NA	TRBJ2-5	NA	CASSLTGLETQYF	TGTGCCAGCAGCTTGACAGGCTTAGAGACCCAGTACTTC
TRBV5-5	TRBD1	TRBJ1-2	few	CASSHDSGTGASSSGYTF	TGTGCCAGCAGCCACGACTCGGGGACAGGAGCCTCTTCGTCCGGCTACACCTTC